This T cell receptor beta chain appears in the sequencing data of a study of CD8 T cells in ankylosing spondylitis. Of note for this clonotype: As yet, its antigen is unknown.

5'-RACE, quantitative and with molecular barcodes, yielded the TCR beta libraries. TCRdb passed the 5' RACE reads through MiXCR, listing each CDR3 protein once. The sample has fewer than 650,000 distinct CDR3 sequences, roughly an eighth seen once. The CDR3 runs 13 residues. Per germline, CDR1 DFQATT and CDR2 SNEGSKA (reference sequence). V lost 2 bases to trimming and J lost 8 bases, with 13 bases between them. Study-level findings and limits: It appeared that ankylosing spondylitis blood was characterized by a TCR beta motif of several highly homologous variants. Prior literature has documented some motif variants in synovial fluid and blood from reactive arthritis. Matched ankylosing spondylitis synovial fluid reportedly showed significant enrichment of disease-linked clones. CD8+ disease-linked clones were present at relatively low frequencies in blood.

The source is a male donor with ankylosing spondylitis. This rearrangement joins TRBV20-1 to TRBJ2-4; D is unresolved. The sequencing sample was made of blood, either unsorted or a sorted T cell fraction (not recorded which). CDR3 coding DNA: TGCAGTGCTAGAAGGGTGGGCACCGACATTCAGTACTTC. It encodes CSARRVGTDIQYF.